This TCR beta chain was identified in a study of blood T cell repertoires in COVID-19. Generated by immunoSEQ multiplex PCR, the TCRdb table keeps only in-frame clones and is missing some. The table includes approximately 380,000 clones, roughly nine tenths detected once. Someone with COVID-19 had been met by exposed participants within 2 weeks before study entry. V was clipped by 0 bases and J by 2 bases; unmatched bases: 6. This CDR3 spans 16 amino acids. CDR1 is SGDLS, CDR2 YYNGEE, per germline. Material: PBMCs or T cells enriched from blood (not recorded which). The TCR originated in a woman between 40 and 55 years old who had been exposed to COVID-19. V is TRBV9 and J is TRBJ2-3; 7 bases map to TRBD1. The DNA of the CDR3 is TGTGCCAGCAGCGTAGCAACTGACAGGGTCACAGATACGCAGTATTTT. This encodes CASSVATDRVTDTQYF.